The T cell receptor (beta chain) under discussion was sequenced for a study of blood T cell repertoires in COVID-19. The wider study: Donors in the United States, Italy and Spain gave samples during acute or convalescent COVID-19.

The protocol was immunoSEQ multiplex PCR, while the TCRdb copy is restricted to in-frame clones and leaves out a portion. The sample lists around 250,000 clones, about 82% seen once, with around 6% in the top ten. Enrolled during active infection, Seattle patients were then followed longitudinally. V lost 0 bases, J lost 7 bases, and 9 bases lay in between. Germline CDR1 is SGHAT and CDR2 is FQNNGV. CDR3 length: 14 amino acids. The receptor was derived from a woman aged 80 or over with COVID-19, enrolled during active disease. Sequenced material: peripheral blood. The rearrangement joins TRBV11-2 to TRBJ2-2; D possibly corresponds to TRBD1 (5 bases). For the CDR3, the DNA is TGTGCCAGCAGCTTAGACAGGGCGTACGGGGAGCTGTTTTTT. Amino acids: CASSLDRAYGELFF.